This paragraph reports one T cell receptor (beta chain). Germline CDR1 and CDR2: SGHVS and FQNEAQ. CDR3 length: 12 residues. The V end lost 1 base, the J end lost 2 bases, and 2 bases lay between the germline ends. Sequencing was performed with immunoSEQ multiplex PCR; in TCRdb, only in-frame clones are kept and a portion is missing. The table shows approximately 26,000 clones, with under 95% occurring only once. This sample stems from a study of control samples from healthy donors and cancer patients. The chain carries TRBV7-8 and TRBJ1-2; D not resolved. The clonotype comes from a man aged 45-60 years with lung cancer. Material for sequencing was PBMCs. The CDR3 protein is CASSLGNYGYTF. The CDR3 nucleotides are TGTGCCAGCAGCTTAGGAAACTATGGCTACACCTTC.